The 9 T cell receptor beta chains presented below share a single source sample, sequenced in a study of OX40 agonist ivuxolimab in advanced cancers. The method was immunoSEQ multiplex PCR; TCRdb's version includes in-frame clones alone and lacks a portion of them. Here the sample spans about 88,000 clones, approximately 87% being singletons. The starting material was CD4+ or CD8+ T cells sorted from blood, obtained in a trial of the OX40 agonist ivuxolimab. These receptors all come from an adult with an advanced solid tumor such as melanoma, head and neck, liver or kidney cancer.

The chain couples TRBV9 to TRBJ1-1; D ambiguous. The V end was cut by 0 bases, the J end by 1 base, with 7 bases between. CDR3 size: 14 residues. Germline lookup yields CDR1 SGDLS and CDR2 YYNGEE. This CDR3 reads CASSVATGNTEAFF. The CDR3 DNA follows: TGTGCCAGCAGCGTAGCTACGGGGAACACTGAAGCTTTCTTT.

The V gene is TRBV4-2, the J gene TRBJ2-1; D not certain. V gave up 0 bases and J gave up 5 bases, with 5 bases separating them. CDR3 length: 13 amino acids. Looked up from germline, CDR1 is LGHNA and CDR2 is YNFKEQ. The CDR3 DNA is TGTGCCAGCAGCCAAGATACCCACAATGAGCAGTTCTTC. As protein: CASSQDTHNEQFF.

V and J are TRBV19 and TRBJ1-2; D unresolved. The CDR3 is made up of 12 amino acids. Germline V lookup: CDR1 LNHDA, CDR2 SQIVND (reference sequence). The germline V and J ends were trimmed by 3 bases and 5 bases, with 7 bases remaining between them. The CDR3 is CASSISGYGYTF. CDR3 DNA sequence: TGTGCCAGTAGTATTTCGGGGTATGGCTACACCTTC.

The gene calls are TRBV12-5 and TRBJ2-2; D gene unclear. V dropped 0 bases and J dropped 3 bases, with 17 bases sitting between them. CDR1 is LGHNT and CDR2 is FRNRAP in the germline V gene. The CDR3 length is 18 residues. The chain's CDR3 is CASGLVLDWGGDTGELFF. CDR3 DNA sequence: TGTGCTAGTGGTTTGGTCCTCGACTGGGGTGGAGACACCGGGGAGCTGTTTTTT.

This chain's CDR3 is CASSLAVDTQYF. CDR3 in DNA: TGTGCCAGCAGCTTAGCAGTAGATACGCAGTATTTT. J is TRBJ2-3 and V is TRBV7-8; no definite D call. V shed 0 bases and J shed 5 bases, with 3 bases lying between them. The CDR3 spans 12 residues. In germline, CDR1 is SGHVS, CDR2 FQNEAQ.

The rearrangement uses TRBV27 and TRBJ2-3, with a possible D match to TRBD2 (6 bases). V lost 7 bases and J 2 bases, leaving 16 bases between the germline ends. From germline, CDR1 is MNHEY and CDR2 SMNVEV (reference sequence). This CDR3 has 15 amino acids. CDR3 amino acids: CASTPRGRTTDTQYF. The CDR3 bases are TGTGCCAGCACCCCTCGAGGGAGGACCACAGATACGCAGTATTTT.

The rearrangement uses TRBV6-1 and TRBJ1-2, with 9 bases aligning to TRBD1. Germline assignment: CDR1 MNHNS and CDR2 SASEGT. The V and J ends lost 6 bases and 2 bases, in that order; junction bases with no gene match: 4. The CDR3 loop spans 14 amino acids. DNA for the CDR3: TGTGCCAGCAGACGACAGGGGGGGAACTATGGCTACACCTTC. It encodes CASRRQGGNYGYTF.

CDR3 nucleotides: TGTGCCAGCTCACCAGCGGGACTAGCTACCCACGAGCAGTACTTC. Encoded protein: CASSPAGLATHEQYF. The rearrangement uses TRBV18 and TRBJ2-7; 9 nucleotides align to TRBD2. Germline trimming cut 2 bases from V and 5 bases from J; bases unmatched to any gene: 7. CDR1 is KGHSH and CDR2 is LQKENI in the germline V gene. The CDR3 is made up of 15 amino acids.

The chain links TRBV7-2 to TRBJ2-7; 8 nucleotides agree with TRBD1. The junction had 2 bases not matched to a gene; V was cut back by 4 bases and J by 3 bases. The CDR3 runs 13 residues. The germline V gene has CDR1 SGHTA and CDR2 FQGNSA. In nucleotides, the CDR3 is TGTGCCAGCAGCTCGGGACAGGTCTACGAGCAGTACTTC. This translates into CASSSGQVYEQYF.